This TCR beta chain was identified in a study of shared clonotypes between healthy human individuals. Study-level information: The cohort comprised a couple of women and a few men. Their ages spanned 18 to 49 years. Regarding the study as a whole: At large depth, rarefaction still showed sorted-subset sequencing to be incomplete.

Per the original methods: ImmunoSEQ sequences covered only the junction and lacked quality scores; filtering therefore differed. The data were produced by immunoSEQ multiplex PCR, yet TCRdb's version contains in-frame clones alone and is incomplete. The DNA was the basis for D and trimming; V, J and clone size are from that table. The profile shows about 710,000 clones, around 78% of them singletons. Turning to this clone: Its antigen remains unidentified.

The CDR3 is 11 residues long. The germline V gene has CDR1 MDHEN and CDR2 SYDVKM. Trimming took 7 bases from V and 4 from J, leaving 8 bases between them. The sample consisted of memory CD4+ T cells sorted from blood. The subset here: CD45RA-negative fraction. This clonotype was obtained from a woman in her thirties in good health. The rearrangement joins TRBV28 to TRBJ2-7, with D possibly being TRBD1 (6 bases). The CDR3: CASMGAYEQYF. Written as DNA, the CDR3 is TGTGCCAGCATGGGGGCATACGAGCAGTACTTC.